This paragraph covers one T cell receptor beta chain sequence. The repertoire was sequenced with immunoSEQ multiplex PCR; TCRdb's copy has only in-frame clones and lacks some. There are roughly 300,000 clones in the sample; 87% occur only once, and roughly 1.2% lies in the top ten. These data come from a study of cytomegalovirus exposure and HLA in healthy donors. Study-wide context: The platform used for the roughly 120 validation repertoires matched that of the 666 first-cohort repertoires, a later analysis reported.

Germline-derived CDR1 and CDR2 are SGHRS and YFSETQ. The CDR3 loop spans 16 amino acids. After removal of 2 bases from V and 2 bases from J, the junction contained 4 bases not matched to a gene. Donors came from a validation cohort of approximately 110 subjects, distinct from the first 666-subject cohort. The sequence was obtained from a young woman in good health and CMV-seropositive. The chain joins TRBV5-1 to TRBJ2-5, with 12 bases lining up with TRBD1. Material for sequencing was PBMCs. The CDR3 region has the DNA TGCGCCAGCAGCTTAGGGGACAGGGGGCAGCAAGAGACCCAGTACTTC. This gives the protein CASSLGDRGQQETQYF. Full variable domain (missing parts from reference TRBV5-1 and TRBJ2-5): KAGVTQTPRYLIKTRGQQVTLSCSPISGHRSVSWYQQTPGQGLQFLFEYFSETQRNKGNFPGRFSGRQFSNSRSEMNVSTLELGDSALYLCASSLGDRGQQETQYFGPGTRLLVL.